A single sample is the source of the 28 T cell receptor beta chains below, sequenced in a study of blood T cell repertoires in COVID-19. Sequenced by immunoSEQ multiplex PCR; TCRdb stores in-frame clones only, minus some. The data contain under 110,000 clones, about 79% of them singletons. The material sequenced was peripheral blood. These receptors were collected from an elderly man with COVID-19, enrolled during active disease.

The chain uses TRBV19 and TRBJ2-7; TRBD1 agrees at 9 bases. V lost 1 base to trimming and J lost 1 base; unmatched junction nucleotides: 5. The CDR3 has 16 amino acids. Germline CDR1 is LNHDA and CDR2 is SQIVND (reference sequence). CDR3 sequence reads: CASSIGAGTGSYEQYF. Here the CDR3 DNA reads TGTGCCAGTAGTATAGGGGCCGGGACAGGGTCCTACGAGCAGTACTTC. Using reference TRBV19 and TRBJ2-7 for the parts outside the CDR3, the full variable domain is DGGITQSPKYLFRKEGQNVTLSCEQNLNHDAMYWYRQDPGQGLRLIYYSQIVNDFQKGDIAEGYSVSREKKESFPLTVTSAQKNPTAFYLCASSIGAGTGSYEQYFGPGTRLTVT.

A few counts support this clone. This sequence joins TRBV11-3 and TRBJ2-3, with 10 bases fitting TRBD2. The germline CDR1 and CDR2 sequences are SGHNT and YENEEA. J lost 2 bases, V lost 1 base, and 3 bases had no gene match. The CDR3 sequence is 16 residues long. In nucleotides, the CDR3 is TGTGCCAGCAGCTTAGGAAGCGGGAGGGCCACAGATACGCAGTATTTT. It codes for CASSLGSGRATDTQYF.

The chain couples TRBV27 to TRBJ1-2; 9 nucleotides line up with TRBD1. The V gene's germline CDR1 is MNHEY and CDR2 SMNVEV (reference sequence). V dropped 4 bases and J dropped 8; count of bases not matched to a gene: 8. The CDR3 is 14 amino acids. The CDR3 DNA is TGTGCCAGCAGTTCCCCCGGGACAGGGCTCGGCTACACCTTC. Translating it yields CASSSPGTGLGYTF.

J is TRBJ2-7 and V is TRBV15; D gene ambiguous. Germline CDR1 LNHNV, CDR2 YYDKDF (reference sequence). V lost 0 bases and J 7 bases, leaving 7 bases between the germline ends. This CDR3 is built from 12 residues. CDR3 amino acids: CATSRDAGEQYF. CDR3 coding DNA: TGTGCCACCAGCAGAGATGCCGGTGAGCAGTACTTC.

V and J are TRBV9 and TRBJ2-7; 9 bases line up with TRBD1. Germline assignment: CDR1 SGDLS and CDR2 YYNGEE. V shed 0 bases and J 5 bases; nucleotides not matched to a gene: 9. CDR3 length: 16 residues. CDR3 sequence: CASSVGPPGQGNEQYF. The CDR3 bases are TGTGCCAGCAGCGTAGGACCTCCGGGACAGGGAAACGAGCAGTACTTC.

The J gene is TRBJ2-1, the V gene TRBV9, with 11 bases aligning to TRBD2. This CDR3 region has 15 residues. V trimming: 3 bases; J trimming: 10 bases; junction bases outside the gene matches: 9. Germline V gene data show CDR1 as SGDLS and CDR2 as YYNGEE. Written as DNA, the CDR3 is TGTGCCAGCAGCGCTAGACTAGCGGGAATGCCGGAGCAGTTCTTC. It is translated as CASSARLAGMPEQFF.

This chain uses TRBV7-6 with TRBJ2-7, with 7 bases that match TRBD1. The CDR3 has 17 amino acids. Germline V CDR1 and CDR2: SGHVS, FNYEAQ. Trimming took 5 bases from V and 4 from J; bases not matched to a gene: 17. Here the CDR3 DNA reads TGTGCCAGCAGCCCCAAACGTCCGGGACAGTATCAATACGAGCAGTACTTC. It yields the protein CASSPKRPGQYQYEQYF. Full variable domain (rest looked up from reference TRBV7-6 and TRBJ2-7): GAGVSQSPRYKVTKRGQDVALRCDPISGHVSLYWYRQALGQGPEFLTYFNYEAQQDKSGLPNDRFSAERPEGSISTLTIQRTEQRDSAMYRCASSPKRPGQYQYEQYFGPGTRLTVT.

V and J are TRBV15 and TRBJ2-2, with 10 bases fitting TRBD2. This CDR3 is built from 18 residues. Germline lookup yields CDR1 LNHNV and CDR2 YYDKDF (reference sequence). J was trimmed by 8 bases and V by 3 bases; bases with no gene match: 15. The CDR3, as DNA: TGTGCCACCAGCAGGGATACAGCGGGAGGGCCTTACGGGGGGGAGCTGTTTTTT. Encoded protein: CATSRDTAGGPYGGELFF. Looking up the rest from reference TRBV15 and TRBJ2-2 gives the full variable domain: DAMVIQNPRYQVTQFGKPVTLSCSQTLNHNVMYWYQQKSSQAPKLLFHYYDKDFNNEADTPDNFQSRRPNTSFCFLDIRSPGLGDTAMYLCATSRDTAGGPYGGELFFGEGSRLTVL.

The chain recombines TRBV10-2 with TRBJ2-7; perhaps TRBD2 as D (6 bases). The CDR3 covers 15 residues. V lost 6 bases and J lost 5, with 20 bases in between. Looked up from germline, CDR1 is WSHSY and CDR2 is SAAADI. CDR3 region: CASRSPSTSFHEQYF. DNA of the CDR3: TGCGCCAGCAGATCCCCCTCGACTAGTTTCCACGAGCAGTACTTC.

This clone was counted many times. The chain combines TRBV28 with TRBJ2-7; TRBD1 agrees at 9 bases. V lost 5 bases and J lost 4; bases outside the gene matches: 3. Per germline, CDR1 MDHEN and CDR2 SYDVKM. This CDR3 contains 13 residues. CDR3 nucleotide sequence: TGTGCCAGCAGTCGCGGGACAGGGTACGAGCAGTACTTC. Amino acids: CASSRGTGYEQYF. The full variable domain, rest sourced from reference TRBV28 and TRBJ2-7, is DVKVTQSSRYLVKRTGEKVFLECVQDMDHENMFWYRQDPGLGLRLIYFSYDVKMKEKGDIPEGYSVSREKKERFSLILESASTNQTSMYLCASSRGTGYEQYFGPGTRLTVT.

The chain combines TRBV10-3 with TRBJ2-6; a weak D match, TRBD2 (6 bases). The germline V gene has CDR1 ENHRY and CDR2 SYGVKD. This CDR3 has 14 amino acids. Trimming removed 6 bases from V and 0 bases from J, with 6 bases in between. This CDR3 is CAIRRDSGANVLTF. The CDR3 DNA sequence: TGTGCCATCAGGCGGGACTCTGGGGCCAACGTCCTGACTTTC.

The V gene is TRBV19, the J gene TRBJ2-7; D is ambiguous. V was pared by 3 bases and J by 3 bases, with 12 bases between. The CDR3 is 14 amino acids. Germline V gene lookup returns CDR1 LNHDA and CDR2 SQIVND (reference sequence). CDR3 amino acids: CASSIGLTGYEQYF. The CDR3 coding sequence is TGTGCCAGTAGTATTGGTCTAACGGGCTACGAGCAGTACTTC.

The chain joins TRBV6-5 to TRBJ2-2; 11 nucleotides line up with TRBD2. Germline V gene data show CDR1 as MNHEY and CDR2 as SVGAGI. The V gene end was trimmed by 6 bases and the J gene end by 5 bases; junction bases not matched to a gene: 5. This CDR3 has 15 amino acids. The CDR3 DNA sequence: TGTGCCAGCAGACCACTAGCGGGAGTAACCGGGGAGCTGTTTTTT. Translated: CASRPLAGVTGELFF.

This rearrangement joins TRBV25-1 to TRBJ1-5, with 7 bases identical to TRBD1. Trimming took 5 bases from V and 5 from J; bases not matched to a gene: 9. This CDR3 spans 15 amino acids. The germline gives CDR1 MGHDK, CDR2 SYGVNS. The CDR3 region is CASSPSGTADQPQHF. As DNA, the CDR3 is TGTGCCAGCAGTCCATCGGGGACAGCCGATCAGCCCCAGCATTTT.

This rearrangement joins TRBV7-3 to TRBJ1-2; 7 bases agree with TRBD1. CDR3 size: 15 residues. The V gene's germline CDR1 is SGHTA and CDR2 FQGTGA. After removal of 5 bases from V and 5 bases from J, the junction contained 11 bases not matched to a gene. This CDR3 reads CASSPDGTASYGYTF. CDR3 nucleotide sequence: TGTGCCAGCAGCCCCGACGGGACAGCTTCATATGGCTACACCTTC.

This clone appeared many times. This chain connects TRBV3-1 (or the pseudogene TRBV3-2) to TRBJ2-3; D unclear. The CDR3 covers 14 residues. The germline V and J ends were trimmed by 4 bases and 1 base, with 9 bases remaining between them. CDR1 is LGHDT, CDR2 YNNKEL, per germline (reference sequence). CDR3: CASSPPAGTDTQYF. CDR3 nucleotide sequence: TGTGCCAGCAGCCCCCCCGCGGGCACAGATACGCAGTATTTT.

Only a few counts were recorded for this clone. V and J are TRBV2 and TRBJ1-1; perhaps TRBD1 as D (6 bases). Trimming took off 8 bases at V and 5 bases at J, with 27 bases between the two ends. Per the germline V gene, CDR1 is SNHLY and CDR2 is FYNNEI. The CDR3 is 17 amino acids. Here the CDR3 DNA reads TGTGCCAGCTTAGACCCTTTCGCGGGGGGGCCGGGTACTGAAGCTTTCTTT. It specifies CASLDPFAGGPGTEAFF.

The CDR3 loop is CASSSLARNEQFF. CDR3 DNA: TGTGCCAGCAGCTCCCTAGCGAGAAATGAGCAGTTCTTC. The J gene is TRBJ2-1, the V gene TRBV7-3; the D gene is possibly TRBD2 (6 bases). Germline CDR1 SGHTA, CDR2 FQGTGA. CDR3 size: 13 residues. V lost 4 bases to trimming and J lost 7 bases, with 11 bases between them.

The chain joins TRBV18 to TRBJ1-1; perhaps TRBD1 as D (5 bases). CDR3 length equals 15 residues. V was shortened by 3 bases and J by 4 bases, with 15 bases between the two germline ends. Germline assignment: CDR1 KGHSH and CDR2 LQKENI. CDR3 DNA sequence: TGTGCCAGCTCACCGGAACTCGGGGGGGTCACTGAAGCTTTCTTT. Translating gives CASSPELGGVTEAFF.

This chain joins TRBV4-3 and TRBJ1-5; TRBD1 might be the D (5 bases). Trimming cost V 0 bases and J 3 bases, with 15 bases left between them. The length of the CDR3 is 17 residues. The germline V gene has CDR1 LGHNA and CDR2 YSLEER. CDR3 bases: TGCGCCAGCAGCCAAGATTGGGGGGGAGGGGCCAATCAGCCCCAGCATTTT. This encodes CASSQDWGGGANQPQHF.

J is TRBJ2-2 and V is TRBV27; 7 nucleotides align to TRBD1. The V and J ends lost 3 bases and 1 base, in that order; junction bases with no gene match: 17. Germline V gene sequence: CDR1 MNHEY, CDR2 SMNVEV (reference sequence). The CDR3 contains 20 residues. Here the CDR3 reads CASSLYRQGVFRRNTGELFF. The CDR3 DNA is TGTGCCAGCAGTTTGTATCGCCAGGGGGTGTTTAGGAGGAACACCGGGGAGCTGTTTTTT.

This rearrangement joins TRBV24-1 to TRBJ2-5; the match to TRBD1 covers 8 bases. Germline CDR1 KGHDR, CDR2 SFDVKD. This CDR3 is built from 16 residues. V lost 1 base and J lost 2; bases outside the gene matches: 5. The CDR3 DNA reads TGTGCCACCAGTGATTTTGAGACAGGGGTACAAGAGACCCAGTACTTC. This sequence encodes CATSDFETGVQETQYF.

CDR3 sequence: CASYDLGFAGNTIYF. The CDR3 DNA is TGTGCCAGTTATGATCTGGGCTTCGCTGGAAACACCATATATTTT. This chain uses TRBV19 with TRBJ1-3; D gene ambiguous. This CDR3 has 15 amino acids. V lost 8 bases and J 2 bases, leaving 16 bases between the germline ends. Per the germline V gene, CDR1 is LNHDA and CDR2 is SQIVND (reference sequence).

This clone was detected once. This chain connects TRBV5-1 to TRBJ1-1; D is perhaps TRBD1 (6 bases). This CDR3 region has 14 residues. V was shortened by 3 bases and J by 5 bases, with 14 bases between the two germline ends. The germline CDR1 and CDR2 sequences are SGHRS and YFSETQ. CDR3 in DNA: TGCGCCAGCAGCTCACCCGGGAGGGGGACTGAAGCTTTCTTT. Residues: CASSSPGRGTEAFF.

The chain joins TRBV6-2 or TRBV6-3 to TRBJ2-2, with D unclear. Trimming removed 2 bases from V and 4 bases from J, with 2 bases in between. This CDR3 contains 12 residues. Germline values: CDR1 MNHEY, CDR2 SVGEGT. CDR3 sequence reads: CASSYLTGELFF. Here the CDR3 DNA reads TGTGCCAGCAGTTACCTCACCGGGGAGCTGTTTTTT.

The chain couples TRBV29-1 to TRBJ1-2, with 8 bases matching TRBD1. CDR1 is SQVTM, CDR2 ANQGSEA, per germline. With 5 bases clipped from V and 2 bases from J, the junction kept 4 bases outside the gene matches. The CDR3 totals 13 residues. CDR3 protein: CSVLTGENYGYTF. CDR3 DNA: TGCAGCGTTCTGACAGGGGAGAACTATGGCTACACCTTC.

The rearrangement uses TRBV3-1 (or the pseudogene TRBV3-2) and TRBJ2-7, with 16 bases that match TRBD2. The CDR3 has 16 amino acids. In germline, CDR1 is LGHDT, CDR2 YNNKEL (reference sequence). V shed 3 bases, J shed 4 bases, and the junction held 3 bases outside the gene matches. The CDR3 here is CASSQGLAGGPYEQYF. The CDR3 nucleotides are TGTGCCAGCAGCCAGGGACTAGCGGGAGGGCCTTACGAGCAGTACTTC.

V gene TRBV19 combines with J gene TRBJ2-3; D may be TRBD1 (5 bases). This CDR3 has 18 amino acids. CDR1 is LNHDA, CDR2 SQIVND, per germline (reference sequence). V lost 3 bases and J lost 2, with 21 bases in between. This CDR3 reads CASSISSRGQGATDTQYF. Here the CDR3 DNA reads TGTGCCAGTAGTATTTCGAGTCGTGGTCAGGGCGCCACAGATACGCAGTATTTT.